The 9 T cell receptor beta chains presented below share a single source sample, sequenced in a study of blood T cells in healthy people across ages. The second PCR ran roughly 6 to 12 cycles with a sample-barcoded 5' primer and J-beta primers. TCRdb independently ran MiXCR on the 5' RACE reads; one entry per CDR3 protein. The repertoire has 760,000 or so distinct CDR3 sequences, approximately 25% of them found once; the top ten carry 9.4%. The same data also contributed to another study, on T cells of mothers and their children.

The specimen was blood. The receptors shown here come from a boy between 10 and 17 years old in good health.

The gene calls are TRBV27 and TRBJ2-7; D ambiguous. Germline values: CDR1 MNHEY, CDR2 SMNVEV (reference sequence). The V end lost 3 bases, the J end lost 6 bases, and 9 bases lay between the germline ends. This CDR3 has 12 amino acids. The CDR3 DNA follows: TGTGCCAGCAGTTTCCTAGGGCTCGAGCAGTACTTC. Translation: CASSFLGLEQYF.

The sample holds a few counts of this clonotype. The J gene is TRBJ2-7, the V gene TRBV12-3 or TRBV12-4; D unclear. Trimming pared 0 bases from V and 7 bases from J, leaving 13 bases between. This CDR3 has 14 residues. The chain's CDR3 is CASSLAELMDEQYF. The DNA for the CDR3 is TGTGCCAGCAGTTTAGCCGAACTGATGGATGAGCAGTACTTC.

V and J are TRBV20-1 and TRBJ2-3; 9 bases agree with TRBD2. With 4 bases clipped from V and 6 bases from J, the junction kept 8 bases outside the gene matches. Germline V gene sequence: CDR1 DFQATT, CDR2 SNEGSKA (reference sequence). The CDR3 has 14 amino acids. Written as DNA, the CDR3 is TGCAGTGCTAAGCAGAGCGGGAGGAGGGATACGCAGTATTTT. It translates to CSAKQSGRRDTQYF.

The chain links TRBV20-1 to TRBJ2-5; weak D call: TRBD2 (5 bases). The J call may be mistaken, given a closer DNA end match to TRBJ2-1. The CDR3 runs 14 residues. Germline CDR1 and CDR2: DFQATT and SNEGSKA (reference sequence). This chain's CDR3 is CSAGGLAAKNEQFF. CDR3 coding DNA: TGCAGTGCTGGCGGGCTGGCGGCCAAAAATGAGCAGTTCTTC.

The chain has TRBV5-1 and TRBJ2-5, with 12 nucleotides matching TRBD2. V lost 4 bases, J lost 4 bases, and 11 bases stayed unmatched. Germline values: CDR1 SGHRS, CDR2 YFSETQ. The CDR3 contains 17 residues. In nucleotides, the CDR3 is TGCGCCAGCAGCCCCGAATGGACTAGCGGGACCGGAGAGACCCAGTACTTC. This translates into CASSPEWTSGTGETQYF. The whole variable domain, remainder taken from reference TRBV5-1 and TRBJ2-5, is KAGVTQTPRYLIKTRGQQVTLSCSPISGHRSVSWYQQTPGQGLQFLFEYFSETQRNKGNFPGRFSGRQFSNSRSEMNVSTLELGDSALYLCASSPEWTSGTGETQYFGPGTRLLVL.

The chain is built from TRBV4-1 and TRBJ2-5; 8 bases are shared with TRBD1. The tail of the sequence fits TRBJ2-7 better, so the J call may be wrong. Germline values: CDR1 MGHRA, CDR2 YSYEKL. The CDR3 has 15 residues. For the CDR3, the DNA is TGCGCCAGCAGCCAAACGCGGGACAGGTTGTACGAGCAGTACTTC. Translating it yields CASSQTRDRLYEQYF.

As concerns this clonotype: Relative to the germline gene, one junction end is altered; a read error may explain this. This chain links TRBV7-9 with TRBJ2-5; D might be TRBD2 (6 bases). CDR1 and CDR2 (germline): SEHNR, FQNEAQ (reference sequence). The CDR3 has 14 residues. CDR3 coding DNA: TGTGCCAGCAGCTTTCCGGGGGTCGGAGAGACCCAGCACTTC. This translates into CASSFPGVGETQHF.

This chain connects TRBV12-3 or TRBV12-4 to TRBJ1-1, with 7 bases identical to TRBD1. J lost 6 bases, V lost 5 bases, and 6 bases had no gene match. The length of the CDR3 is 13 residues. The CDR3 DNA is TGTGCCAGCAGTCCCCGACAGGGCCCTGAAGCTTTCTTT. Translating gives CASSPRQGPEAFF.

This sequence joins TRBV29-1 and TRBJ2-2; TRBD1 matches 7 bases. The V and J ends lost 7 bases and 3 bases, in that order; junction bases with no gene match: 5. Germline loops: CDR1 SQVTM, CDR2 ANQGSEA. The CDR3 spans 13 residues. The CDR3 region is CSAEGAYTGELFF. CDR3 sequence (DNA): TGCAGCGCCGAGGGGGCTTACACCGGGGAGCTGTTTTTT.